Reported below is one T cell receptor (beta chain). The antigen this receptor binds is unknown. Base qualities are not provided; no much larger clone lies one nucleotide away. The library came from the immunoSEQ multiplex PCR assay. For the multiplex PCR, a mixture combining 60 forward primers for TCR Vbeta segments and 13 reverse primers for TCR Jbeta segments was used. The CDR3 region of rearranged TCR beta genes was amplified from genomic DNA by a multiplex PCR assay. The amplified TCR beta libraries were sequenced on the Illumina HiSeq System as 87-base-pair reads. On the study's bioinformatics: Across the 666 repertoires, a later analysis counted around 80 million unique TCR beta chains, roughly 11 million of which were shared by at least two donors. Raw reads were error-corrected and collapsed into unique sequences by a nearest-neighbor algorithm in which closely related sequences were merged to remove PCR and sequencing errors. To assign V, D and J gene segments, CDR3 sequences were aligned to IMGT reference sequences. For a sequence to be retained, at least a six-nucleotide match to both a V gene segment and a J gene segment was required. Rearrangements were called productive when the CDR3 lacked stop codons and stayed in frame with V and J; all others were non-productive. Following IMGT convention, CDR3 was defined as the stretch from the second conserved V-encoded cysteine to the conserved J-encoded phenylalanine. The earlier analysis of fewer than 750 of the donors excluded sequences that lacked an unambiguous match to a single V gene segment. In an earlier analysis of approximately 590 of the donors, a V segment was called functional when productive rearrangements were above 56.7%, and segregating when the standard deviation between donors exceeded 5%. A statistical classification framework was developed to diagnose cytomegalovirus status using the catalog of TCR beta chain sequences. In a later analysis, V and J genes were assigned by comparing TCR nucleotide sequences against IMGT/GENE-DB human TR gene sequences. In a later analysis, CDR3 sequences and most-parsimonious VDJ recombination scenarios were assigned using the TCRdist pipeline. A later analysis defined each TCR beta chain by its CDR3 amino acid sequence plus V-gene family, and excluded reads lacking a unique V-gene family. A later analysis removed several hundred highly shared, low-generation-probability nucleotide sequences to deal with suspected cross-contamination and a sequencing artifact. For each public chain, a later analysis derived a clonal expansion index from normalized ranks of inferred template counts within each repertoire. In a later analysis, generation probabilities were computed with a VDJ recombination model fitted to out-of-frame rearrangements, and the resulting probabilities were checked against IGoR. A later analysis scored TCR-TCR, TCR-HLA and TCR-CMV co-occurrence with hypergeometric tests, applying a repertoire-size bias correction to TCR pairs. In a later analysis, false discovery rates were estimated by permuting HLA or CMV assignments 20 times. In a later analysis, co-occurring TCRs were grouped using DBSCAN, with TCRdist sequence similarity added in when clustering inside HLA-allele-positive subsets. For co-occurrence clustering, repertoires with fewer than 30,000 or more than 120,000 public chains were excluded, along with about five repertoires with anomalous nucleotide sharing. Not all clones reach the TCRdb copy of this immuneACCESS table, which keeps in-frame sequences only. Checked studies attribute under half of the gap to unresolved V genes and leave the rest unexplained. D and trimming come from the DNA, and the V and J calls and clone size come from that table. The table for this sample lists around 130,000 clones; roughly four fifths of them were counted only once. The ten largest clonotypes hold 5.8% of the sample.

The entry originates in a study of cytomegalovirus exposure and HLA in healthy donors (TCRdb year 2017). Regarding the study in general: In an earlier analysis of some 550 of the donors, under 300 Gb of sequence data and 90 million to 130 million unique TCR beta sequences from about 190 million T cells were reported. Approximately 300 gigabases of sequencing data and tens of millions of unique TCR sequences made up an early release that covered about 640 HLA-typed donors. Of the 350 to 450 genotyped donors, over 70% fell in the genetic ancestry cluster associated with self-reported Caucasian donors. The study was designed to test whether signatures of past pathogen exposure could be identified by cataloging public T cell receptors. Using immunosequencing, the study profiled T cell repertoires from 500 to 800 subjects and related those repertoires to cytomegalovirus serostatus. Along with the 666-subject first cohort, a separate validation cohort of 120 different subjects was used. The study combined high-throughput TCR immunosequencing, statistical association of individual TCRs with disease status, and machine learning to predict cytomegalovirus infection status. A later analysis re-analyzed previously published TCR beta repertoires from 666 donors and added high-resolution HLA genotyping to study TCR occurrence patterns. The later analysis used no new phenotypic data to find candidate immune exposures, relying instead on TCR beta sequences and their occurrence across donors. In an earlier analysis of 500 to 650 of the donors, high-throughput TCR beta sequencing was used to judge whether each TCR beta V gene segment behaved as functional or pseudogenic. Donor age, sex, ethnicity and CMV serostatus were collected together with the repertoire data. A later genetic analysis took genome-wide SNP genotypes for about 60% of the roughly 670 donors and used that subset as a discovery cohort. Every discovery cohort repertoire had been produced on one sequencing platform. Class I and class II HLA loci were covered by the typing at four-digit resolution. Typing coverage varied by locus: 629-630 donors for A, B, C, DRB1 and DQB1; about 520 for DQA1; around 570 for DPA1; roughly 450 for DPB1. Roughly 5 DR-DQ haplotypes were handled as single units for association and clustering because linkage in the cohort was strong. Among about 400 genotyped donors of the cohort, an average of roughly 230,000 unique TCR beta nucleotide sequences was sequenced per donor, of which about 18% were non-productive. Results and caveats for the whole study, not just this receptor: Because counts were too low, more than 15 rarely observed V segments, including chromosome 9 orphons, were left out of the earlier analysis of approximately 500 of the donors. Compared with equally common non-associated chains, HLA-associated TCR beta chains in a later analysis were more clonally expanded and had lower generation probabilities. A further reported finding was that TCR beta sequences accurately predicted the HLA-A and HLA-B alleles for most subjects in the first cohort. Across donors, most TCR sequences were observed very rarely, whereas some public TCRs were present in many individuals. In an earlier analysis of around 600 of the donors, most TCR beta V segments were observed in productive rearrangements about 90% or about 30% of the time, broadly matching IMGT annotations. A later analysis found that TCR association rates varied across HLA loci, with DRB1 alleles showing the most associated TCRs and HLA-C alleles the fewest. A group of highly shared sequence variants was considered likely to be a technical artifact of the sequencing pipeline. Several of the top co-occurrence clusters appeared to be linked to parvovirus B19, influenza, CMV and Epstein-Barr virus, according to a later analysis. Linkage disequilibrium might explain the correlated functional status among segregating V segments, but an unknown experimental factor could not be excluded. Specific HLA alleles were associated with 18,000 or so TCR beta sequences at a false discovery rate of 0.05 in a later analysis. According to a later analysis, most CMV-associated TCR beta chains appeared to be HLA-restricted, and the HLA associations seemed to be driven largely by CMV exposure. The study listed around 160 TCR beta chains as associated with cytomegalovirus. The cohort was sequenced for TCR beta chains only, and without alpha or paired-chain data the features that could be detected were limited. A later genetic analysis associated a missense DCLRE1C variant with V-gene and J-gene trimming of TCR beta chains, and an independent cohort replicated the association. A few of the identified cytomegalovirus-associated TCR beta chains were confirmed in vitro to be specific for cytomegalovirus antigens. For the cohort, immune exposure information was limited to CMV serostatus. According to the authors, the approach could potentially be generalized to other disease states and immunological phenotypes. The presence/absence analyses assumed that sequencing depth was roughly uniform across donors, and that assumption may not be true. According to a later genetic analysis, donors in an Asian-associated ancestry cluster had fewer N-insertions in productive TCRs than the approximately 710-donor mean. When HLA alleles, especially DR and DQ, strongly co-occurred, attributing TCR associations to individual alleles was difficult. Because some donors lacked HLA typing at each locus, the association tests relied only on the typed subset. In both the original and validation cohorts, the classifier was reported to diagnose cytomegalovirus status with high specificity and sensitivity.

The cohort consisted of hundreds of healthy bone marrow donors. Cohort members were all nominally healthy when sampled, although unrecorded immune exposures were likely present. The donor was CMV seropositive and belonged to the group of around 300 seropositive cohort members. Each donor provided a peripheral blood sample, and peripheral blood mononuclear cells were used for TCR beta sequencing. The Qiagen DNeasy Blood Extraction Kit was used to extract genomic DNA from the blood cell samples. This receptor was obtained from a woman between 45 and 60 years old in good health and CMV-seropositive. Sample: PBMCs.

The encoded CDR3 is CASRAGLSWGGELFF. The nucleotide sequence is given as TGTGCCAGCAGGGCGGGGCTATCGTGGGGCGGGGAGCTGTTTTTT. This receptor chain uses TRBV6-1 and TRBJ2-2; D gene: possibly TRBD2, on 6 matching bases. The germline ends are 18 bases apart after V is trimmed by 6 bases and J by 7 bases. Including the terminal cysteine and phenylalanine, the CDR3 comprises 15 residues. Only the CDR3 part of the read is kept: 45 bases, read in frame from the first base. From a lookup of the germline V gene, CDR1 and CDR2 are MNHNS and SASEGT.